The source of this T cell receptor beta chain is a study of shared T cell receptors in the human thymus (dated by TCRdb to about 2021). For the study in its entirety: The study examined how the human thymus generates shared, self-reactive T-cell receptor alpha chains.

At the junction V is shortened by 3 bases and J by 2 bases, with 15 bases in between. For CDR1 and CDR2, the germline V gene lists SGDLS and YYNGEE. Including the terminal cysteine and phenylalanine, the CDR3 comprises 15 residues. Of all the DNA, just the CDR3 is kept, 45 bases in frame from base 1. Library construction relied on the immunoSEQ multiplex PCR assay. The source is immuneACCESS, and TCRdb retained only in-frame sequences with V and J called. Part of the clones is not carried over; for the studies checked, unresolved V genes explain less than half of this, and the remainder is unexplained. This sample gives 540,000 or so clones in total; 75% to 85% of them show up just once. More than 0.01% of the sample comes from the top ten. This clone was seen only once. Its binding antigen is unknown. No base qualities exist here, and no much larger clone lies one base off it. A further study also used this sample, focusing on human thymus T cells. That second report states: In Finland, the donors were immunologically healthy infants who were having open corrective cardiac surgery for congenital heart defects. Thymus tissue was collected as surgical resects that were removed during corrective cardiac surgery. Usage of V and J gene segments appeared to be biased in both the thymic and the peripheral blood repertoires. According to the related research, thymic TCR repertoires were highly overlapping among unrelated individuals. TCR alpha and beta repertoires from about 8 infant thymus samples and a few related peripheral blood samples were characterized in the study. Donor ages ranging from roughly 6 to 244 days were recorded, and about six male and a couple of female infants were included in the cohort. Thymocytes were freed from the tissue by mechanical means and kept at -70 degrees C as pellets of 10-30 million cells. A QIAsymphony instrument was used to extract genomic DNA from frozen cell pellets. TCRB and TCRAD loci were amplified from a standardized quantity of quality-controlled genomic DNA using the immunoSEQ multiplex PCR assay. Amplicons spanned the V(D)J region at a length sufficient to cover the CDR3 and identify V and J genes. Through the commercial immunoSEQ service, the amplicons were sequenced on an Illumina platform. Primer bias and sequencing errors were corrected using previously described methods, and TCRAD and TCRB definitions followed the IMGT database. The repertoires were analysed using immunoSEQ Analyzer 3.0 and VDJTools for basic statistics, V/J segment usage, diversity estimates, rarefaction and pairwise overlap. To estimate diversity, the Chao1, ChaoE, Efron-Thisted, Shannon and inverse Simpson indices were applied, and diversity was also estimated on datasets down-sampled to the smallest sample. Repertoire overlap used strict matching of CDR3 nucleotide sequence, V gene and J gene, with Jaccard-based multidimensional scaling clustering. On average, thymus samples gave 800,000 or so unique TCRB clonotypes, whereas blood samples gave 75,000 to 95,000.

Sequenced input: thymocytes. The sequence came from a boy under two years old with a congenital heart defect. Donor details come from another sample of the same person, matched by shared clones. The rearrangement combines TRBV9 with TRBJ2-7; the D segment could be TRBD2, given 6 matching bases. The bases read TGTGCCAGCAGCGGTCGCGGGGATCAGACCTACGAGCAGTACTTC. Protein translation: CASSGRGDQTYEQYF.